This section outlines one T cell receptor beta chain sequence together with its context. Which antigen it targets is not known. This may be a read error, as it is one base from a much larger clone. These data belong to a study of Graves' ophthalmopathy and Graves' hyperthyroidism (dated by TCRdb to 2016 to 2019). Some background on the complete study: Peripheral blood was collected at initial diagnosis, prior to any treatment. The study used signatures of the TCR beta repertoire to tell Graves' ophthalmopathy apart from Graves' hyperthyroidism and to predict which patients would progress to ophthalmopathy. In total, some 130 blood samples were TCR-sequenced: roughly 45 ophthalmopathy, approximately 80 hyperthyroidism and some 17 hyperthyroidism-to-ophthalmopathy patients. To explore V-J signatures distinguishing ophthalmopathy from hyperthyroidism, a discovery set of around 97 patients (fewer than 45 ophthalmopathy, 57 stable hyperthyroidism) was enrolled. For independent validation, a separate cohort was made up of approximately 18 hyperthyroidism patients plus 17 patients who later progressed from hyperthyroidism to ophthalmopathy. In roughly 6 hyperthyroidism patients, T-cell repertoires of thyroid tissue and blood were compared. After sampling, hyperthyroidism patients received methimazole starting at 30 mg daily, and ophthalmopathy patients received high-dose intravenous methylprednisolone.

Sequences SQVTM (CDR1) and ANQGSEA (CDR2) are obtained from the germline V gene. Unmatched junction bases come to 7, with V trimmed by 6 bases and J by 4 bases. From its cysteine to its phenylalanine, the CDR3 spans 13 amino acids. Only the CDR3 region is kept as DNA, spanning 39 bases read in frame from base 1. For repertoire sequencing, TCR beta CDR3 regions were amplified from RNA transcripts. The first round was an RT-PCR using HTBI primers with the Qiagen OneStep RT-PCR kit, and this first round was followed by a second-round multiplex PCR, then size selection and purification. The libraries underwent paired-end sequencing with 100 bp reads on an Illumina HiSeq2000. In the original analysis: SOAPnuke was used for read processing, and reads with adapters, uncalled bases, a mean Phred below 15, or no exact constant-primer or identifier match were discarded. COPE v1.2.5 was used to merge high-quality paired reads. Clonotypes were defined as unique nucleotide sequences and were aligned to IMGT TRB V, D and J references using MiTCR v1.1. Analysis was restricted to V-J combinations with a frequency above 0.0001, which covered 99.2% of repertoires. For each V-J combination, a TCR clonal expansion and chaos score was defined as the ratio of F50 clonal expansion to chaos observed in the TCRdist matrix. Welch's t-statistics and random forest were used to reduce features to 13 V-J combinations, which were fed into a naive Bayes classifier. The Morisita-Horn index was used to measure how similar the thyroid and blood repertoires were. TCRdb's own reprocessing of the public reads used fastp at Q25 and MiXCR and kept productive beta chains. When rows share a CDR3 protein, they turn into one entry using the most common DNA and genes. The V and J calls follow TCRdb's processing rather than the paper's. For this sample there are about 740,000 distinct CDR3 sequences; around 40% appear just once. The top ten clonotypes cover less than 55% of the sample.

Results the study describes overall, beyond this receptor: Most expanded thyroid clonotypes with a frequency above 0.001 also appeared in blood, which suggests that blood repertoires may reflect the immune response in the thyroid. Sample size was not predetermined statistically, and investigators were not blinded to group allocation. In validation, the model predicted ophthalmopathy progression with about 70% sensitivity and 72.22% specificity; around twelve predicted patients were CT-confirmed with GO in a median of about 6.2 months. Ophthalmopathy was separated from stable hyperthyroidism by the 13-signature model with roughly 90% sensitivity and around 81% specificity in cross-validation and with 80%/75% in the test set.

Ophthalmopathy patients had moderately to severely active disease, Clinical Activity Score of at least 3, NOSPECS grade of at least 4, and disease duration under 3 months. Anyone with other autoimmune diseases, uncontrolled infections, pregnancy or lactation was excluded from the study. Clinical symptoms, serum thyroxine, TRAb, thyroid ultrasound and orbital computed tomography formed the basis of the diagnosis. PBMCs were isolated from 7.5 to 10 ml of fresh peripheral blood by Ficoll-Paque density gradient centrifugation. Total RNA was extracted with Trizol reagent and quality-checked on an Agilent 2100 Bioanalyzer.

The chain employs TRBV29-1 and TRBJ2-7; 9 bases in the junction line up with TRBD1. The sequenced sample was peripheral blood. The receptor comes from an adult man with Graves' ophthalmopathy. DNA sequence: TGCAGCGTCCGGGACAGGGAGATATACGAGCAGTACTTC. Translated, it reads CSVRDREIYEQYF.